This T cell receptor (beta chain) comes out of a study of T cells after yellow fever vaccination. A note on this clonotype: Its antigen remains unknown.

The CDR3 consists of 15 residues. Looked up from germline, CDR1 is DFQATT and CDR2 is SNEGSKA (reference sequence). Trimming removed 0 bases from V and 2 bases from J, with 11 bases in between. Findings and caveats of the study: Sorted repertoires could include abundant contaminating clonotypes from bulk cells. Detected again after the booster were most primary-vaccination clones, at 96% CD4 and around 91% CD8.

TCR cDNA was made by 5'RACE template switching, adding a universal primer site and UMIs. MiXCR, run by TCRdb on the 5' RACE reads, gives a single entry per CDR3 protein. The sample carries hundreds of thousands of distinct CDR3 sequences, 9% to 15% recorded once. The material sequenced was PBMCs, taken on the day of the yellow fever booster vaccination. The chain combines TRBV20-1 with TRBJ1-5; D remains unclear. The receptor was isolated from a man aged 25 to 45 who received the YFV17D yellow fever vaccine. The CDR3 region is CSARDNRWGNQPQHF. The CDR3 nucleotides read TGCAGTGCTAGAGATAATAGGTGGGGCAATCAGCCCCAGCATTTT.